The clone carrying this TCR beta chain was counted a single time. HIV-negative, healthy adults without recent acute infections or vaccinations were the donors. The data derive from a study of shared clonotypes between healthy human individuals. Trimming shortened V by 3 bases and J by 6 bases, and 15 bases separated the two germline ends. The germline V gene has CDR1 LNHDA and CDR2 SQIVND (reference sequence). CDR3 length: 14 residues. Original processing notes: Junction-only sequences without quality scores came from ImmunoSEQ, so filtering differed. TCRdb keeps only in-frame clones here, not all; method: immunoSEQ multiplex PCR. D and trimming come from the DNA, and the V and J calls and clone size come from that table. This sample carries approximately 2.1 million clones, about 92% of them seen once, and the ten largest clones take 0.39%.

This sequence joins TRBV19 and TRBJ2-7; TRBD2 might be the D (6 bases). The clonotype was recovered from a man aged 18-30 years in good health. Some clones in this sample may be carry-over from other donors' samples. Material: naive CD4+ T cells from PBMCs. Noted subset: CD45RA+ positively selected. The CDR3 sequence: CASSMRREHREQYF. CDR3 DNA sequence: TGTGCCAGTAGTATGAGACGGGAGCATCGCGAGCAGTACTTC.